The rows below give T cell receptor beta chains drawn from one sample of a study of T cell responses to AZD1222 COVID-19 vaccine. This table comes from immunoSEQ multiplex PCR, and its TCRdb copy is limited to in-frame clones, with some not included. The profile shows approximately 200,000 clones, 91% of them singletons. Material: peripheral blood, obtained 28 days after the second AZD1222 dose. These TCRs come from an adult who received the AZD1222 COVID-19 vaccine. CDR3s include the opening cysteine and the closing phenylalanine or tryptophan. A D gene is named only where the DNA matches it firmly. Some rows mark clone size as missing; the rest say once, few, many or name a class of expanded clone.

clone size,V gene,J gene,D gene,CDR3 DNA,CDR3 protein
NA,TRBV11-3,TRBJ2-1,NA,TGTGCCAGCAGCTTAGTCAGTTGGTCCTACAATGAGCAGTTCTTC,CASSLVSWSYNEQFF
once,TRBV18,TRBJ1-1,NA,TGTGCCAGCTCCTCGGAAGGTAGCACTGAAGCTTTCTTT,CASSSEGSTEAFF
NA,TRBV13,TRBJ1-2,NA,TGTGCCAGCACCCTAGGGGATAACTATGGCTACACCTTC,CASTLGDNYGYTF
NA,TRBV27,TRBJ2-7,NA,TGTGCCAGCAGCCCCGGGGGCCGGAGCTCCTACGAGCAGTACTTC,CASSPGGRSSYEQYF
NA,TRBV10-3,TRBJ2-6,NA,TGTGCCATCAGTGACCGCAGGGACTCTGGGGCCAACGTCCTGACTTTC,CAISDRRDSGANVLTF
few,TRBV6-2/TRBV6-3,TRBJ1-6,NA,TGTGCCAGCAGTTACCCCCGGTATAATTCACCCCTCCACTTT,CASSYPRYNSPLHF
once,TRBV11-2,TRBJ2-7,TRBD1,TGTGCCAGCAGCCGACAGGGGCCAACCTACGAGCAGTACTTC,CASSRQGPTYEQYF
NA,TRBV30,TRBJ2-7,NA,TGTGCCTGGAGTGTAAATTACGAGCAGTACTTC,CAWSVNYEQYF
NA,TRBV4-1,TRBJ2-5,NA,TGCGCCAGCAGCCATGAGGGAGGGGGGCAAGAGACCCAGTACTTC,CASSHEGGGQETQYF
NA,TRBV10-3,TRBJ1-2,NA,TGTGCCATCAGTGAAAGGGACTGGGGCTACACCTTC,CAISERDWGYTF
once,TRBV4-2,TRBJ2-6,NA,TGTGCCAGCAGCCAAGATCGGGGGGCAGCGGGGGCCAACGTCCTGACTTTC,CASSQDRGAAGANVLTF
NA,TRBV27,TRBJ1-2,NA,TGTGCCAGCAGTTTATTAGCGGGGAACTATGGCTACACCTTC,CASSLLAGNYGYTF
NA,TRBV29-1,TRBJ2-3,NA,TGCAGCGTCCGACAGGCAGATACGCAGTATTTT,CSVRQADTQYF
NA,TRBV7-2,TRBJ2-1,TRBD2,TGTGCCAGCAGCTTAGTAGCGGGCAATGAGCAGTTCTTC,CASSLVAGNEQFF
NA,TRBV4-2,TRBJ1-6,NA,TGTGCCAGCAGCCAAGATAGGGGGGAACCCCTCCACTTT,CASSQDRGEPLHF
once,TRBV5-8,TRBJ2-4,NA,TGTGCCAGCAGCTTGAGGGGTATAGCCAAAAACATTCAGTACTTC,CASSLRGIAKNIQYF
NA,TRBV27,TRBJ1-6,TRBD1,TGTGCCAGCAGTTCCGACAGGGGAAGCTCCTATAATTCACCCCTCCACTTT,CASSSDRGSSYNSPLHF
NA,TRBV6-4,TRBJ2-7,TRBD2,TGTGCCAGCAGTGAGGAAAGCGGGAGGGCCTACGAGCAGTACTTC,CASSEESGRAYEQYF
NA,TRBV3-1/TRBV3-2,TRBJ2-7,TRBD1,TGTGCCAGCAGCCTTCAGCCGACAGGGGGGTACGAGCAGTACTTC,CASSLQPTGGYEQYF
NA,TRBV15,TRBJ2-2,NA,TGTGCCACCAGCAGGGAATTTAACACCGGGGAGCTGTTTTTT,CATSREFNTGELFF
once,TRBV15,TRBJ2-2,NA,TGTGCCACCAGCGGCATGACAGGTCTCCCCGGGGAGCTGTTTTTT,CATSGMTGLPGELFF
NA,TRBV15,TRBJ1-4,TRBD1,TGTGCCACCAGCAGCATAACCGGGACAGATGAAAAACTGTTTTTT,CATSSITGTDEKLFF
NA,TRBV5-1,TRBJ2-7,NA,TGCGCCAGCAGCCACAGCTTATACGAGCAGTACTTC,CASSHSLYEQYF
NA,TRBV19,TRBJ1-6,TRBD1,TGTGCCAGTAGACCACAGGGGGCGAATTCACCCCTCCACTTT,CASRPQGANSPLHF
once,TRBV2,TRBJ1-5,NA,TGTGCCAGCATGGTCTCAGTCAATCAGCCCCAGCATTTT,CASMVSVNQPQHF
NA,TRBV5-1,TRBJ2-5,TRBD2,TGCGCCAGCAGCTTGGAGGTAGCGGGAAGGATGCCCCAGTACTTC,CASSLEVAGRMPQYF
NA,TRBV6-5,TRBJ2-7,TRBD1,TGTGCCAGCAGGCCGGGACAGGGGGCCTACGAGCAGTACTTC,CASRPGQGAYEQYF
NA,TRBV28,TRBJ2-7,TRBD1,TGTGCCAGCAGTCGAACAGGGGGCGCCTTTTCCGAGCAGTACTTC,CASSRTGGAFSEQYF
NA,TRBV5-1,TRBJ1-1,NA,TGCGCCAGCAGCACACCGTCCGCTGAAGCTTTCTTT,CASSTPSAEAFF
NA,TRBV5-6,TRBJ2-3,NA,TGTGCCAGCAGCTACCGTCCAGGGAGAAATACGCAGTATTTT,CASSYRPGRNTQYF
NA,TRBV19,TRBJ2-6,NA,TGTGCCAGTAGTCACAGGACAGCCTCTGGGGCCAACGTCCTGACTTTC,CASSHRTASGANVLTF
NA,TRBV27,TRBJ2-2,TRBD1,TGTGCCAGCAGTTTACAGGGGGCGGTGAGGGCCGGGGAGCTGTTTTTT,CASSLQGAVRAGELFF
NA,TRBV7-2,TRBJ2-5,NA,TGTGCCAGCAGCTTAGGGGGACGGGGTGCCCACACTCAAGAGACCCAGTACTTC,CASSLGGRGAHTQETQYF
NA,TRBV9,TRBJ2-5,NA,TGTGCCAGCAGCGTAGTCTCAGGGGAAGGGACCCAGTACTTC,CASSVVSGEGTQYF
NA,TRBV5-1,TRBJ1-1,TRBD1,TGCGCCAGCAGCTTCGGACAGGGAAAAGCTTTCTTT,CASSFGQGKAFF
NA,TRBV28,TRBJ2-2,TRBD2,TGTGCCAGCAGCTGGGGGGGACCCGGGGAGCTGTTTTTT,CASSWGGPGELFF
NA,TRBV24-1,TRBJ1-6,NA,TGTGCCACCAGTGCGGGCACAGGTTCACCCCTCCACTTT,CATSAGTGSPLHF
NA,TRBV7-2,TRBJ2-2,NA,TGTGCCAGCAGCTGGGGCCCGGCCGCGAACACCGGGGAGCTGTTTTTT,CASSWGPAANTGELFF
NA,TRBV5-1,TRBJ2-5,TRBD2,TGCGCCAGCAAGATTAGCGGGATTGAGACCCAGTACTTC,CASKISGIETQYF
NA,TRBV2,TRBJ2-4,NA,TGTGCCAGCAGCTACAGCGAAAACATTCAGTACTTC,CASSYSENIQYF
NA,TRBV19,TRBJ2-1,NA,TGTGCCAGTAGTATCGGGCTGAGTCTCTATGAGCAGTTCTTC,CASSIGLSLYEQFF
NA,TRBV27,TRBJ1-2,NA,TGTGCCAGCAGTCCTAGGACGGACGCATACCCCAACTATGGCTACACCTTC,CASSPRTDAYPNYGYTF
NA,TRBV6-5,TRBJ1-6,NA,TGTGCCAGCAGTTATTGGGACAAAGGTTCACCCCTCCACTTT,CASSYWDKGSPLHF
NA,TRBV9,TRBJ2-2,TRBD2,TGTGCCAGCAGCGTAGGAGGCGGGAGAATCACCGGGGAGCTGTTTTTT,CASSVGGGRITGELFF
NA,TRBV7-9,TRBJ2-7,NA,TGTGCCAGCAGCTTAGGGGCGGGGGCCACATCCTACGAGCAGTACTTC,CASSLGAGATSYEQYF
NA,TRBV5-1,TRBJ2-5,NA,TGCGCCAGCAGCTTAGGTACAGGGCTAGAGACCCAGTACTTC,CASSLGTGLETQYF
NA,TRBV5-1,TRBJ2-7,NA,TGCGCCAGCAGCTTGGCCCCGGGGGAGAGGGAGCAGTACTTC,CASSLAPGEREQYF
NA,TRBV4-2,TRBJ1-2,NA,TGTGCCAGCAGCCAAGTACAGAACCCAGCTAACTATGGCTACACCTTC,CASSQVQNPANYGYTF
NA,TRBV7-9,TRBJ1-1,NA,TGTGCCAGCAGCCCACCCGGGACGGCTAGAACTGAAGCTTTCTTT,CASSPPGTARTEAFF
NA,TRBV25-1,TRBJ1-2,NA,TGTGCCAGCAGAGGGCAGCCCTATGGCTACACCTTC,CASRGQPYGYTF
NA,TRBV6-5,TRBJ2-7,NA,TGTGCCAGCAGAATCCCGGAGGGGGTGGCCTACGAGCAGTACTTC,CASRIPEGVAYEQYF
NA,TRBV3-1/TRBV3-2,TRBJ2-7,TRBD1,TGTGCCAGCAGCCAAGGGACAGGTCCTACCTACGAGCAGTACTTC,CASSQGTGPTYEQYF